This entry is about one T cell receptor (beta chain). What it recognizes is unknown. CDR3 length equals 12 residues. V lost 2 bases and J lost 7, with 6 bases in between. Germline V gene sequence: CDR1 MGHRA, CDR2 YSYEKL. The sample originates from a study of shared clonotypes between healthy human individuals. Background on the study: Each donor's CD8 memory used one plate, CD8 naive two, each CD4 subset three.

Study-level results: Generation probabilities were higher for clonotypes shared across all four sorted-subset donors than for unshared ones.

Genomic DNA of each subset was evenly split across several immunoSEQ plates. Only in-frame clones appear in the TCRdb table, and some are missing; sequencing was by immunoSEQ multiplex PCR. The repertoire holds roughly 2,000,000 clones, with over 85% as singletons. CD45RO-negative cells were positively selected for CCR7, leaving out terminally differentiated effector memory CD45RA+ cells. What was sequenced was naive CD8+ T cells sorted from blood. The gene calls are TRBV4-1 and TRBJ2-1; unclear D gene. The TCR comes from a man aged 18 to 29 in good health. CDR3: CASSQRMNEQFF. The CDR3 DNA reads as TGCGCCAGCAGCCAACGGATGAATGAGCAGTTCTTC.